This T cell receptor (beta chain) was recorded in a study of CD8 T cells in ankylosing spondylitis. Findings of the study overall: Earlier studies detected some motif variants in reactive arthritis synovial fluid and blood.

MiXCR, run by TCRdb on the 5' RACE reads, gives a single entry per CDR3 protein. Here the sample spans about 27,000 distinct CDR3 sequences, roughly 8.6% being singletons. This clonotype was picked up many times. Its antigen is still unknown. V lost 2 bases, J lost 2 bases, and 9 bases stayed unmatched. CDR3 length: 16 residues. CDR1 and CDR2 (germline): SGHRS, YFSETQ. The V call is TRBV5-1, the J call TRBJ2-5, with 7 bases fitting TRBD2. The clonotype originates from a male donor with ankylosing spondylitis or in good health (not recorded which). Input material: blood. DNA for the CDR3: TGCGCCAGCAGCTTACTAGCGTCTTGGGGGCAAGAGACCCAGTACTTC. Its translation: CASSLLASWGQETQYF.